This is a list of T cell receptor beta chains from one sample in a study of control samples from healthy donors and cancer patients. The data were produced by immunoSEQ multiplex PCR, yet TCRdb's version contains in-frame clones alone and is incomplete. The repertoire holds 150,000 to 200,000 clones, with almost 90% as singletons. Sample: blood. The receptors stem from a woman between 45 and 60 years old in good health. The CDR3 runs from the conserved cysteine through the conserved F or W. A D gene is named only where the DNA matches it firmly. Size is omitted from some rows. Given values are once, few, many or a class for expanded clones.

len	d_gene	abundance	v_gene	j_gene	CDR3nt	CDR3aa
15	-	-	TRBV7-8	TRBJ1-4	TGTGCCAGCAGCTTAGCCGGGGGGTTCGGTGAAAAACTGTTTTTT	CASSLAGGFGEKLFF
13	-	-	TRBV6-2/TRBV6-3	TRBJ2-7	TGTGCCAGCAGTTACGGGGGCTCCTACGAGCAGTACTTC	CASSYGGSYEQYF
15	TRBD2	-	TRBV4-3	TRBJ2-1	TGCGCCAGCAGCTCGCGGGGGGGCCCCTACAATGAGCAGTTCTTC	CASSSRGGPYNEQFF
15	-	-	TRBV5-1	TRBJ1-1	TGCGCCAGCAGCTCGGGCCAGGGGTCGTACACTGAAGCTTTCTTT	CASSSGQGSYTEAFF
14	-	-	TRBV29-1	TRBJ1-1	TGCAGCGCGGGGGGAGGGGACATGAACACTGAAGCTTTCTTT	CSAGGGDMNTEAFF
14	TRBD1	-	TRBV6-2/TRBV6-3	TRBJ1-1	TGTGCCAGCAGCTCAACCACAGGGGGCACTGAAGCTTTCTTT	CASSSTTGGTEAFF
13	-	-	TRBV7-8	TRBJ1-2	TGTGCCAGCAGCTTAGAGCAGGGTTATGGCTACACCTTC	CASSLEQGYGYTF
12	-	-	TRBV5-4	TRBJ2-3	TGTGCCAGCAGCTTGCAATTGGATACGCAGTATTTT	CASSLQLDTQYF
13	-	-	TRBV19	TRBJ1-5	TGTGCCAGTCAGGGAGTTAGAAATCAGCCCCAGCATTTT	CASQGVRNQPQHF
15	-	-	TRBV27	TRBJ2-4	TGTGCCAGCAGTTTAGAGGGGCTTCGAAAAAACATTCAGTACTTC	CASSLEGLRKNIQYF
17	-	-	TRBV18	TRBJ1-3	TGTGCCAGCTCACCACCGACGTCAGGGAGCTCTGGAAACACCATATATTTT	CASSPPTSGSSGNTIYF
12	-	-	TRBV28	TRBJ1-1	TGTGCCAGCAGTGAGATGAACACTGAAGCTTTCTTT	CASSEMNTEAFF
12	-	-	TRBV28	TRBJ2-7	TGTGCCAGCTATTCCTTCCGCTACGAGCAGTACTTC	CASYSFRYEQYF
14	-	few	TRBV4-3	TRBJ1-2	TGCGCCAGCAGCCTAGCAGGGGACAACTATGGCTACACCTTC	CASSLAGDNYGYTF
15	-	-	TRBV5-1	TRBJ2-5	TGCGCCAGCAGCTTGGGGGGGATCCAACAAGAGACCCAGTACTTC	CASSLGGIQQETQYF
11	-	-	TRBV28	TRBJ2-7	TGTGCCAGCAGCCCCCGGGGGGAGCAGTACTTC	CASSPRGEQYF
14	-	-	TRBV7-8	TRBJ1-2	TGTGCCAGCAGCCCCCGGGACACTCGCTATGGCTACACCTTC	CASSPRDTRYGYTF